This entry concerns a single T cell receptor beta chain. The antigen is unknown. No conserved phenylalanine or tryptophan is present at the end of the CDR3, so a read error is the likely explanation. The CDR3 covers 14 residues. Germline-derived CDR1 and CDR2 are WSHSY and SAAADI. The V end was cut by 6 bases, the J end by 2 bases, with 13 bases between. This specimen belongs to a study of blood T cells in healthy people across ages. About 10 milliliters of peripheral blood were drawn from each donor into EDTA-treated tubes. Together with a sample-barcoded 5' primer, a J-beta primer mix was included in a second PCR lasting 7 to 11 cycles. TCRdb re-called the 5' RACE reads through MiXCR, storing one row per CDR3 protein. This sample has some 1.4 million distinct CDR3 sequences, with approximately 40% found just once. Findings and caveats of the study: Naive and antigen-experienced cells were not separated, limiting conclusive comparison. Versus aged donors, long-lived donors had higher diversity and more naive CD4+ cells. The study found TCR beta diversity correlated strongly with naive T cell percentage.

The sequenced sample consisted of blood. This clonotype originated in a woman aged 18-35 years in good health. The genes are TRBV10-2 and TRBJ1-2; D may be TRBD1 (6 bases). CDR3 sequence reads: CASRREQGNYGYTV. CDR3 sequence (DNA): TGCGCCAGCAGGAGGGAACAGGGAAACTATGGCTACACCGTC.